This is a list of T cell receptor beta chains from one sample in a study of OX40 agonist ivuxolimab in advanced cancers. Here immunoSEQ multiplex PCR was the method, and the copy in TCRdb shows in-frame clones only, minus some. Among about 73,000 clones listed, 92% were seen once. The source material was CD4+ or CD8+ T cells sorted from blood, sampled in a trial of the OX40 agonist ivuxolimab. Source of these receptors: an adult with an advanced solid tumor such as melanoma, head and neck, liver or kidney cancer. Both conserved end residues are part of each CDR3. D genes are given only for firm matches. Clone size appears in some rows only: once, few, many, or a class for an expanded clone.

clone_size	d_call	cdr3_length	j_call	v_call	cdr3_nt	cdr3_aa
.	.	15	TRBJ1-2	TRBV27	TGTGCCAGCAGTTTAATCGGCTGGGGGGCGGGGGGCTACACCTTC	CASSLIGWGAGGYTF
.	.	15	TRBJ2-1	TRBV4-1	TGCGCCAGCAGCCAAGAAGGGCTCGGGGGCAATGAGCAGTTCTTC	CASSQEGLGGNEQFF
.	TRBD1	16	TRBJ1-5	TRBV14	TGTGCCAGCAGCCAAGACCCAGGGGGAGGCAATCAGCCCCAGCATTTT	CASSQDPGGGNQPQHF
.	TRBD2	16	TRBJ2-2	TRBV5-6	TGTGCCAGCAGCTTGCAGCGGGGGGGCCCCACCGGGGAGCTGTTTTTT	CASSLQRGGPTGELFF
once	.	11	TRBJ1-1	TRBV5-6	TGTGCCAGCAGCTTGGGGCCTGAAGCTTTCTTT	CASSLGPEAFF
.	.	18	TRBJ2-1	TRBV7-6	TGTGCCAGCAGCTTAGAGGGGGGTTACGCCAGCTCCTACAATGAGCAGTTCTTC	CASSLEGGYASSYNEQFF
.	.	13	TRBJ2-7	TRBV5-4	TGTGCCAGCAGGGCCAGGGGAGTGTACGAGCAGTACTTC	CASRARGVYEQYF
once	.	17	TRBJ2-7	TRBV4-2	TGTGCCAGCAGCCAAGTAGCAGAGGCGGAACGGAACTACGAGCAGTACTTC	CASSQVAEAERNYEQYF
.	TRBD1	15	TRBJ2-3	TRBV6-5	TGTGCCAGCACCAAAGGGGACAGCAGCACAGATACGCAGTATTTT	CASTKGDSSTDTQYF
once	.	14	TRBJ1-2	TRBV5-4	TGTGCCAGCAGCTTGGGGGTCGAGAACTATGGCTACACCTTC	CASSLGVENYGYTF
.	TRBD1	20	TRBJ1-3	TRBV18	TGTGCCAGCTCACCACCTCTCCCGACAGGGATACTGAGGTCTGGAAACACCATATATTTT	CASSPPLPTGILRSGNTIYF
.	.	17	TRBJ1-4	TRBV5-1	TGCGCCAGCAGCTTGGGGGCTCGGGAATTAACTAATGAAAAACTGTTTTTT	CASSLGARELTNEKLFF
.	TRBD2	17	TRBJ2-7	TRBV4-3	TGCGCCAGCAGCCAAGATAAGGTTGGGGGGGACTCCTACGAGCAGTACTTC	CASSQDKVGGDSYEQYF
.	TRBD2	14	TRBJ2-5	TRBV7-9	TGTGCCAGCAGACCCCCTAGCGGCCAAGAGACCCAGTACTTC	CASRPPSGQETQYF